This T cell receptor beta chain was obtained from a study of cytomegalovirus exposure and HLA in healthy donors. Study-level findings and limits: A later analysis showed HLA-associated TCR beta chains outstripping equally common others in clonal expansion. A later analysis appeared to link common viral pathogens to several of the most significant clusters.

The PCR had 60 Vbeta and 13 Jbeta primers. Measured with immunoSEQ multiplex PCR; TCRdb has only the in-frame clones, and not every one. The data show under 250,000 clones, with approximately 82% seen just once and about 7.3% held by the top ten. About this clone itself: Its antigen remains unknown.

The origin of this receptor is a woman in her sixties in good health and CMV-seropositive. The sequencing sample was made of PBMCs.

CDR3 amino acids: CASSLSWQGAGGYTF. CDR3 bases: TGTGCCAGCAGTTTATCGTGGCAGGGGGCAGGCGGCTACACCTTC. This rearrangement joins TRBV27 to TRBJ1-2; TRBD1 matches 8 bases. Germline CDR1 and CDR2: MNHEY and SMNVEV (reference sequence). This CDR3 has 15 amino acids. With V trimmed by 0 bases and J by 8 bases, 8 bases remained unmatched.